This T cell receptor beta chain is drawn from a study of a mutant IDH1 vaccine in newly diagnosed glioma. Looking at the study overall: In some groups vaccination began 4-6 weeks post-radiotherapy; others received it with temozolomide. The treated population exhibited a male proportion of 62.5%, a female proportion of about 38%, and a mean age of about 40 years. Overall study results and limits: Alterations occurring in top peripheral T cell clonotypes seemed unrelated to pseudoprogression.

Stated time point: week 5, during vaccination. What each vaccine dose contained was 300 ug of mutant IDH1 20-mer peptide, accompanied by topical imiquimod. Trimming left V 3 bases short and J 0 bases short, with 19 bases between. The germline CDR1 and CDR2 sequences are KGHSH and LQKENI. This CDR3 has 18 amino acids. As regards this clone: Its antigen is not known.

Method: immunoSEQ multiplex PCR; TCRdb's copy keeps in-frame clones and lacks some. The sample consists of 45,000 to 60,000 clones, 78% of them appearing once. This rearrangement joins TRBV18 to TRBJ2-3; possibly TRBD1 for D (6 bases). The source of this sequence is a man in his fifties with glioma. Source: PBMCs, taken from a glioma patient whose treatment included an IDH1 peptide vaccine. This CDR3 is CASSPLGQVFGSTDTQYF. The CDR3 nucleotides are TGTGCCAGCTCACCCTTGGGACAAGTGTTTGGGAGCACAGATACGCAGTATTTT.